This TCR beta chain stems from a study of shared clonotypes between healthy human individuals. This clone appeared once. Its antigen is undetermined. Clones were sequenced by immunoSEQ multiplex PCR, and TCRdb holds only the in-frame ones, with some missing. The sample consists of more than 400,000 clones, 95% to 96% of them appearing once. Study observations and caveats: The study generally estimated greater richness for naive than memory subsets.

Sequenced sample: naive CD4+ T cells sorted from blood. The subset is: CD45RA+ positively selected. This clonotype originated in a woman aged 25 to 39 in good health.

For the CDR3, the DNA is TGTGCCAGTAGTATAGGGGACACCTACAATGAGCAGTTCTTC. Amino acids: CASSIGDTYNEQFF. The chain employs TRBV19 and TRBJ2-1; a weak D match, TRBD1 (6 bases). Trimming shortened V by 1 base and J by 2 bases, and 6 bases separated the two germline ends. The CDR3 is 14 amino acids. Germline CDR1 is LNHDA and CDR2 is SQIVND (reference sequence). The variable domain in full, completed from reference TRBV19 and TRBJ2-1, reads DGGITQSPKYLFRKEGQNVTLSCEQNLNHDAMYWYRQDPGQGLRLIYYSQIVNDFQKGDIAEGYSVSREKKESFPLTVTSAQKNPTAFYLCASSIGDTYNEQFFGPGTRLTVL.